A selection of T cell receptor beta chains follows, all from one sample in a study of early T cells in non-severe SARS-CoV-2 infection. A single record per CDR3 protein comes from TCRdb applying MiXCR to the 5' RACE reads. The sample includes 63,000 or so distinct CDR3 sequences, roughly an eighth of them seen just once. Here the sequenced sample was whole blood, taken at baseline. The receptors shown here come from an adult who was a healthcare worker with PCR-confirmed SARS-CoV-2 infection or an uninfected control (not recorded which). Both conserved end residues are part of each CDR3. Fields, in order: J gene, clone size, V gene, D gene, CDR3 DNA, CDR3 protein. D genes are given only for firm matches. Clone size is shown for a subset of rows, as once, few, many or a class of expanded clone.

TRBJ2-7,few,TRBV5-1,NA,TGCGCCAGCAGCTGGGGGGCTCCCCGGGCCTACGAGCAGTACTTC,CASSWGAPRAYEQYF
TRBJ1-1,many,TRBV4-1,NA,TGCGCCAGCAGCCAAGACCGCTCTAGCCACACTGAAGCTTTCTTT,CASSQDRSSHTEAFF
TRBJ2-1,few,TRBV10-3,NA,TGTGCCATCAGTGAGTCTCTCGGGACCCCCAATGAGCAGTTCTTC,CAISESLGTPNEQFF
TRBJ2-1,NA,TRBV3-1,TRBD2,TGTGCCAGCAGCCAAAACCAGCTTGGACTAGCGGGGAGTAGCTCCTACAATGAGCAGTTCTTC,CASSQNQLGLAGSSSYNEQFF
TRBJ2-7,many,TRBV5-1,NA,TGCGCCAGCAGCCCGGGACTCCCTAGCTCCTACGAGCAGTACTTC,CASSPGLPSSYEQYF
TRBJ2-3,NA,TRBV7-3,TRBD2,TGTGCCAGCAGCCCACTACTAGCGGGGGGCAAATCGGATACGCAGTATTTT,CASSPLLAGGKSDTQYF
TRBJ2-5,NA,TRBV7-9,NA,TGTGCCAGCAGCTTAACAGGGTTGGAGACCCAGTACTTC,CASSLTGLETQYF
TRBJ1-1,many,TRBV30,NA,TGTGCCCAACGGGGCGGCAGGGCCGTGAACACTGAAGCTTTCTTT,CAQRGGRAVNTEAFF
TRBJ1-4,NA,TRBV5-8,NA,TGTGCCAGCAGCGGAGCGGTGGGAGTCGGGGAAAAACTGTTTTTT,CASSGAVGVGEKLFF
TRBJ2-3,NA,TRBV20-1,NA,TGCAGGCCCCAGGAGGGGTTGCGGACAGATACGCAGTATTTT,CRPQEGLRTDTQYF
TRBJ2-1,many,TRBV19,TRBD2,TGTGCCAGTAGGGGGGAAGCGGGAGGGCAGAATGAGCAGTTCTTC,CASRGEAGGQNEQFF
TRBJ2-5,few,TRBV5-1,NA,TGCGCCAGCAGCTTGCTCATGACCGGGGCGAAACAAGAGACCCAGTACTTC,CASSLLMTGAKQETQYF
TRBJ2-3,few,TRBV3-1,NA,TGTGCCAGCAGCCAACTAGCTGATACGCAGTATTTT,CASSQLADTQYF
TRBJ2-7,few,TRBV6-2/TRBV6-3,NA,TGTGCCAGCAGTTACTCATGGTCCTACGAGCAGTACTTC,CASSYSWSYEQYF
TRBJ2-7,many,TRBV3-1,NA,TGTGCCAGCAGCCAAGGAGCTGCGGCTAACTTC,CASSQGAAANF
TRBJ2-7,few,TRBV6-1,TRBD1,TGTGCCAGCATCCGGGACAGGGGGCTCTACGAGCAGTACTTC,CASIRDRGLYEQYF
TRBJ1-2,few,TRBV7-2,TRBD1,TGTGCCAGCAGCCCCTGGACAGGGGACTATGGCTACACCTTC,CASSPWTGDYGYTF
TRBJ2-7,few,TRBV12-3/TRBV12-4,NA,TGTGCCAGCAGAGACCACAGGAGCTCCTACGAGCAGTACTTC,CASRDHRSSYEQYF
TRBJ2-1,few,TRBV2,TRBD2,TGTGCCAGCAGTGCAACTAGCGGGAGGGCCGTTGAGCAGTTCTTC,CASSATSGRAVEQFF
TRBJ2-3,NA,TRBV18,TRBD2,TGTGCCAGCTCACCACTACTAGCGGGGGCAACAGATACGCAGTATTTT,CASSPLLAGATDTQYF
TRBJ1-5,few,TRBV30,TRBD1,TGTGCCTGGAGATTGGGACAGGGAGACACCCAGCATTTT,CAWRLGQGDTQHF
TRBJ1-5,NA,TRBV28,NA,TGTGCCAGCAGTTTACCTGGCAGGGGTAGCAATCAGCCCCAGCATTTT,CASSLPGRGSNQPQHF
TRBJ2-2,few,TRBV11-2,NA,TGTGCCAGCAGCGCCTACCCGATGGGTGGGGAGCTGTTTTTT,CASSAYPMGGELFF
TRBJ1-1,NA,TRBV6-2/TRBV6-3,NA,TGTGCCAGCACATTTCAGGGTGTCGGGACTGAAGCTTTCTTT,CASTFQGVGTEAFF
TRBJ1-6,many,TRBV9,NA,TGTGCCAGCAGCGTAAGCGGACAACGGGATTCACCCCTCCACTTT,CASSVSGQRDSPLHF
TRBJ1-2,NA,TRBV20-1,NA,TGCAGTGCTAGACCGGGTGGGCATGGCTACACCTTC,CSARPGGHGYTF
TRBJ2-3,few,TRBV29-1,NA,TGCAGCGTTGAAGGGGGGGGCACAGATACGCAGTATTTT,CSVEGGGTDTQYF
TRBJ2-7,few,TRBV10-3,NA,TGTGCCATCAGTGAGAATGACCGGGACGCTAGCTCCTACGAGCAGTACTTC,CAISENDRDASSYEQYF
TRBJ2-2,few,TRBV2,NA,TGTGCCAGCAGTGGTTTCAGCCTGACTAACACCGGGGAGCTGTTTTTT,CASSGFSLTNTGELFF
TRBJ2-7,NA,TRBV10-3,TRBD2,TGTGCCATCAGGGTAACTAGCGGGGCGCACTACGAGCAGTACTTC,CAIRVTSGAHYEQYF
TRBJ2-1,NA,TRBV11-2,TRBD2,TGTGCCAGCAGCTTAGCCCCTAGCGGGAGTGAGGAGCAGTTCTTC,CASSLAPSGSEEQFF
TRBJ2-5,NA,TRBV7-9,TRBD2,TGTGCCAGCAGCCGGAGCGGGGGCCAGACCCAGTACTTC,CASSRSGGQTQYF
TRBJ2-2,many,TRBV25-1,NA,TGTGCCAGCAGCAGACAGACCCAATCGAACACCGGGGAGCTGTTTTTT,CASSRQTQSNTGELFF
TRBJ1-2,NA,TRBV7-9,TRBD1,TGTGCCAGCAGTCCGGGACAGGGATTCTATGGCTACACCTTC,CASSPGQGFYGYTF
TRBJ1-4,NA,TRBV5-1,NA,TGCGCCAGCAGCAGAAAAGACAGGAATGAAAAACTGTTTTTT,CASSRKDRNEKLFF
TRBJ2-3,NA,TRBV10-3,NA,TGTGCCATCAGTGAGTCGGGCCACACAGATACGCAGTATTTT,CAISESGHTDTQYF
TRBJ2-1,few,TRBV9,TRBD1,TGTGCCAGCAGCGGACAGGGGGAGCAGTTCTTC,CASSGQGEQFF
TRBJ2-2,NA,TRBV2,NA,TGTGCCAGCACAGGGGACACCGGGGAGCTGTTTTTT,CASTGDTGELFF
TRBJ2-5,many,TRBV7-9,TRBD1,TGTGCCAGCAGCTTAATACAGGGGATGGAGACCCAGTACTTC,CASSLIQGMETQYF
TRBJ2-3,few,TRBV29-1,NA,TGCAGCGTTGAAGATCTTGTCGATACGCAGTATTTT,CSVEDLVDTQYF
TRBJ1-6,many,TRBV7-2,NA,TGTGCCAGCAGCTTATTGGCCAGGGGTGATTCACCCCTCCACTTT,CASSLLARGDSPLHF
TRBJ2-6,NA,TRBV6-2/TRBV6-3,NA,TGTGCCAGCAGTTACTCGAACTCTGGGGCCAACGTCCTGACTTTC,CASSYSNSGANVLTF
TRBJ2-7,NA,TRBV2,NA,TGTGCCAGCAGCGAACAGACGGGTTACGAGCAGTACTTC,CASSEQTGYEQYF
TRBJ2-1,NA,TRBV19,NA,TGTGCCAGTAGTGGACTACTTTACAATGAGCAGTTCTTC,CASSGLLYNEQFF
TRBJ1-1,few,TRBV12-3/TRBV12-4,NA,TGTGCCAGCAGCCCGCCCGCAGGACGGAACACTGAAGCTTTCTTT,CASSPPAGRNTEAFF
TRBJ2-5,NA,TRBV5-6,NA,TGTGCCAGCAGCCGCCGGACTTTCCAAGAGACCCAGTACTTC,CASSRRTFQETQYF
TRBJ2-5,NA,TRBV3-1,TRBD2,TGTGCCAGCAGCCAAGATGCCGGGGGGTTACAGACCCAGTACTTC,CASSQDAGGLQTQYF
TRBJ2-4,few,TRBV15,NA,TGTGCCACCAGCAGAGTCGTTGGGGTGAGGGCCAAAAACATTCAGTACTTC,CATSRVVGVRAKNIQYF
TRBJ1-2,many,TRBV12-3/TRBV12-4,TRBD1,TGTGCCAGCAGTCTTCTGGACAGGGGTGACCCTAACTATGGCTACACCTTC,CASSLLDRGDPNYGYTF
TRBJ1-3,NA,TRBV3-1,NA,TGTGCCAGCAGCGGCGGTAGCTCTGGAAACACCATATATTTT,CASSGGSSGNTIYF
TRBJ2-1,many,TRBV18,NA,TGTGCCAGCTCACCACCGTACAGAGCGGAAAATGAGCAGTTCTTC,CASSPPYRAENEQFF
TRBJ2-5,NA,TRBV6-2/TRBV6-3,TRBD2,TGTGCCAGCTCCGGGACTACCGGCGGGACCCAGTACTTC,CASSGTTGGTQYF